These T cell receptor beta chains were read from a single sample in a study of cytomegalovirus exposure and HLA in healthy donors. The protocol was immunoSEQ multiplex PCR, while the TCRdb copy is restricted to in-frame clones and leaves out a portion. The sample includes around 150,000 clones, over 65% of them seen just once. Sequencing was carried out using PBMCs. The receptors come from a man aged 40-50 years in good health and CMV-seronegative. CDR3s include the opening cysteine and the closing phenylalanine or tryptophan. The order of the fields is V gene, J gene, clone size, D gene, CDR3 protein, CDR3 DNA. A D gene is named only where the DNA matches it firmly. Clone size appears in some rows only: once, few, many, or a class for an expanded clone.

v_call: TRBV6-5; j_call: TRBJ1-2; clone_size: .; d_call: .; cdr3_aa: CASSYGGVGGYTF; cdr3_nt: TGTGCCAGCAGTTACGGCGGGGTGGGCGGCTACACCTTC
v_call: TRBV21-1; j_call: TRBJ2-7; clone_size: .; d_call: .; cdr3_aa: CASSPLARYEQYF; cdr3_nt: TGTGCCAGCAGCCCACTAGCGCGCTACGAGCAGTACTTC
v_call: TRBV19; j_call: TRBJ1-1; clone_size: .; d_call: .; cdr3_aa: CASSIASGNTEAFF; cdr3_nt: TGTGCCAGTAGTATAGCTTCGGGGAACACTGAAGCTTTCTTT
v_call: TRBV7-9; j_call: TRBJ2-5; clone_size: .; d_call: TRBD1; cdr3_aa: CASSSGQPYQETQYF; cdr3_nt: TGTGCCAGCAGCTCGGGACAGCCGTACCAAGAGACCCAGTACTTC
v_call: TRBV7-2; j_call: TRBJ2-2; clone_size: .; d_call: .; cdr3_aa: CASSLIGGAGELFF; cdr3_nt: TGTGCCAGCAGCTTGATAGGGGGTGCCGGGGAGCTGTTTTTT
v_call: TRBV7-6; j_call: TRBJ2-7; clone_size: .; d_call: TRBD2; cdr3_aa: CASSSAPGLAAAYEQYF; cdr3_nt: TGTGCCAGCAGCTCGGCCCCCGGACTAGCCGCTGCCTACGAGCAGTACTTC
v_call: TRBV7-2; j_call: TRBJ2-2; clone_size: .; d_call: TRBD1; cdr3_aa: CASSPGTAGGELFF; cdr3_nt: TGTGCCAGCAGCCCAGGGACAGCCGGCGGGGAGCTGTTTTTT
v_call: TRBV11-2; j_call: TRBJ2-5; clone_size: .; d_call: .; cdr3_aa: CASRPGRGPRYQETQYF; cdr3_nt: TGTGCCAGCAGGCCCGGTAGGGGTCCGAGGTACCAAGAGACCCAGTACTTC
v_call: TRBV7-9; j_call: TRBJ2-7; clone_size: .; d_call: TRBD1; cdr3_aa: CASTHRDRADEQYF; cdr3_nt: TGTGCCAGCACCCACCGGGACAGGGCCGACGAGCAGTACTTC
v_call: TRBV10-3; j_call: TRBJ2-2; clone_size: .; d_call: TRBD2; cdr3_aa: CAIRGTSGNTGELFF; cdr3_nt: TGTGCCATCAGGGGGACTAGCGGGAACACCGGGGAGCTGTTTTTT
v_call: TRBV28; j_call: TRBJ1-5; clone_size: few; d_call: TRBD1; cdr3_aa: CASSFSRTGDQPQHF; cdr3_nt: TGTGCCAGCAGTTTTTCCAGGACAGGGGATCAGCCCCAGCATTTT
v_call: TRBV4-3; j_call: TRBJ2-1; clone_size: .; d_call: .; cdr3_aa: CASSPFGGSYNEQFF; cdr3_nt: TGCGCCAGCAGCCCCTTCGGGGGATCCTACAATGAGCAGTTCTTC
v_call: TRBV27; j_call: TRBJ2-3; clone_size: once; d_call: .; cdr3_aa: CASSLSALSYTQYF; cdr3_nt: TGTGCCAGCAGTTTATCCGCCCTATCTTATACGCAGTATTTT
v_call: TRBV7-3; j_call: TRBJ2-3; clone_size: .; d_call: .; cdr3_aa: CASSLSAGSTDTQYF; cdr3_nt: TGTGCCAGCAGCTTAAGCGCGGGGAGCACAGATACGCAGTATTTT
v_call: TRBV7-3; j_call: TRBJ2-7; clone_size: .; d_call: .; cdr3_aa: CASNHSWYEQYF; cdr3_nt: TGTGCCAGCAACCACAGCTGGTACGAGCAGTACTTC
v_call: TRBV4-1; j_call: TRBJ2-7; clone_size: .; d_call: TRBD1; cdr3_aa: CASSRGQGNYEQYF; cdr3_nt: TGCGCCAGCAGCAGGGGACAGGGTAACTACGAGCAGTACTTC
v_call: TRBV6-1; j_call: TRBJ2-1; clone_size: .; d_call: .; cdr3_aa: CASSSRLEGPNEQFF; cdr3_nt: TGTGCCAGCAGTAGCAGACTAGAGGGCCCCAATGAGCAGTTCTTC
v_call: TRBV5-1; j_call: TRBJ2-3; clone_size: few; d_call: .; cdr3_aa: CASSQRDTGTDTQYF; cdr3_nt: TGCGCCAGCAGCCAGCGGGACACCGGCACAGATACGCAGTATTTT
v_call: TRBV7-9; j_call: TRBJ2-3; clone_size: .; d_call: TRBD1; cdr3_aa: CASSPGTGGADTQYF; cdr3_nt: TGTGCCAGCAGCCCCGGGACAGGAGGAGCAGATACGCAGTATTTT
v_call: TRBV6-6; j_call: TRBJ1-3; clone_size: .; d_call: .; cdr3_aa: CASSNRAVSGNTIYF; cdr3_nt: TGTGCCAGCAGCAACAGGGCCGTCTCTGGAAACACCATATATTTT
v_call: TRBV7-2; j_call: TRBJ1-3; clone_size: .; d_call: TRBD1; cdr3_aa: CASSLKQGAPGNTIYF; cdr3_nt: TGTGCCAGCAGCTTAAAACAGGGGGCGCCTGGAAACACCATATATTTT
v_call: TRBV9; j_call: TRBJ2-3; clone_size: .; d_call: TRBD2; cdr3_aa: CASSVTSGNPDTQYF; cdr3_nt: TGTGCCAGCAGCGTAACTAGCGGGAACCCAGATACGCAGTATTTT
v_call: TRBV7-8; j_call: TRBJ1-6; clone_size: .; d_call: TRBD1; cdr3_aa: CASSVRAGTGGIEGSPLHF; cdr3_nt: TGTGCCAGCAGCGTTCGCGCCGGGACAGGGGGGATAGAAGGTTCACCCCTCCACTTT
v_call: TRBV13; j_call: TRBJ1-3; clone_size: .; d_call: .; cdr3_aa: CASSQGLLNTIYF; cdr3_nt: TGTGCCAGCAGCCAAGGACTGCTAAACACCATATATTTT
v_call: TRBV4-1; j_call: TRBJ2-7; clone_size: few; d_call: TRBD2; cdr3_aa: CASSLSGLVIDEQYF; cdr3_nt: TGCGCCAGCAGCCTGTCGGGACTAGTAATCGACGAGCAGTACTTC
v_call: TRBV2; j_call: TRBJ2-2; clone_size: .; d_call: .; cdr3_aa: CASSELAGRAGELFF; cdr3_nt: TGTGCCAGCAGTGAACTGGCAGGGCGTGCCGGGGAGCTGTTTTTT
v_call: TRBV15; j_call: TRBJ2-7; clone_size: once; d_call: .; cdr3_aa: CATSRDSLGDEQYF; cdr3_nt: TGTGCCACCAGCAGAGATTCCCTAGGGGACGAGCAGTACTTC
v_call: TRBV10-2; j_call: TRBJ2-7; clone_size: .; d_call: TRBD1; cdr3_aa: CASKDRSSYEQYF; cdr3_nt: TGCGCCAGCAAGGACAGGAGCTCCTACGAGCAGTACTTC
v_call: TRBV5-4; j_call: TRBJ2-2; clone_size: once; d_call: TRBD2; cdr3_aa: CASSTSGSYLTGELFF; cdr3_nt: TGTGCCAGCAGCACTAGCGGGAGTTACCTCACCGGGGAGCTGTTTTTT
v_call: TRBV5-1; j_call: TRBJ2-7; clone_size: .; d_call: .; cdr3_aa: CASSWSTGIPYEQYF; cdr3_nt: TGCGCCAGCAGCTGGAGCACAGGTATCCCCTACGAGCAGTACTTC
v_call: TRBV10-3; j_call: TRBJ2-3; clone_size: .; d_call: TRBD2; cdr3_aa: CAISGRERMDTQYF; cdr3_nt: TGTGCCATCAGTGGGCGGGAGCGAATGGATACGCAGTATTTT